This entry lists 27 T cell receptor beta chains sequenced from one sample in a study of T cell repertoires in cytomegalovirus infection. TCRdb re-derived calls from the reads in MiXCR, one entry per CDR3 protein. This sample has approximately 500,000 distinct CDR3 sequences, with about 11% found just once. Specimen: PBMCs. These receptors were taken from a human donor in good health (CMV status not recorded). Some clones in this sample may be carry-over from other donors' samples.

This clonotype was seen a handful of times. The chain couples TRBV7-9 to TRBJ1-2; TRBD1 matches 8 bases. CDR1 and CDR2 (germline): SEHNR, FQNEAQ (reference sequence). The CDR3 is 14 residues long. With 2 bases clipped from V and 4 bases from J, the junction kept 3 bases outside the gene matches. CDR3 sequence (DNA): TGTGCCAGCAGCTTAACCGACAGGGGCTATGGCTACACCTTC. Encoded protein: CASSLTDRGYGYTF.

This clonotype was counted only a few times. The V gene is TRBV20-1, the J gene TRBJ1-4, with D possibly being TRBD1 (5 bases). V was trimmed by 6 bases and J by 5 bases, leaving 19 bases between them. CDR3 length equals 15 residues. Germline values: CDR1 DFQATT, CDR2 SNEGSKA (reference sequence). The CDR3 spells CSASPRDRFNEKLFF. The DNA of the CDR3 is TGCAGTGCCAGCCCCCGGGACCGATTCAATGAAAAACTGTTTTTT.

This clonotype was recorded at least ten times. As DNA, the CDR3 is TGTGCCAGCAGTGAGAGGCTAGCGGGGGGTTATGAGCAGTTCTTC. It translates to CASSERLAGGYEQFF. The chain joins TRBV6-4 to TRBJ2-1; 11 bases are a match to TRBD2. The CDR3 loop spans 15 amino acids. In germline, CDR1 is MRHNA, CDR2 SNTAGT. The V gene end was trimmed by 3 bases and the J gene end by 8 bases; junction bases not matched to a gene: 6.

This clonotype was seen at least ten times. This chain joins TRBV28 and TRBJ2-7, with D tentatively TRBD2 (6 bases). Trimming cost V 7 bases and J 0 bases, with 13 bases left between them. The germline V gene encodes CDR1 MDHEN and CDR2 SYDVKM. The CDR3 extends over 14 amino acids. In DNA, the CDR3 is TGTGCCAGCAAGGAAGGCGGGAACTCCTACGAGCAGTACTTC. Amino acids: CASKEGGNSYEQYF.

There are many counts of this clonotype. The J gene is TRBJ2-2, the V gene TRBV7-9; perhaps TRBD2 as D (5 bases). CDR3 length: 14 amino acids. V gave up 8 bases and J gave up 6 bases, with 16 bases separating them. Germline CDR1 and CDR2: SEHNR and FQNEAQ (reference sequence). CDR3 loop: CASRGSPKSGELFF. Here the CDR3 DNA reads TGTGCCAGCCGGGGTAGTCCGAAGTCCGGGGAGCTGTTTTTT.

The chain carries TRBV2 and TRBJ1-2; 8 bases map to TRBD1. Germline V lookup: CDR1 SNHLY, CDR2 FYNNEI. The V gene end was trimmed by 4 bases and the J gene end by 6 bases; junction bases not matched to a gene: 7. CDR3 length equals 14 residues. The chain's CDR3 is CASSGLTGGNGYTF. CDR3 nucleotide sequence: TGTGCCAGCAGTGGCCTTACAGGGGGTAATGGCTACACCTTC.

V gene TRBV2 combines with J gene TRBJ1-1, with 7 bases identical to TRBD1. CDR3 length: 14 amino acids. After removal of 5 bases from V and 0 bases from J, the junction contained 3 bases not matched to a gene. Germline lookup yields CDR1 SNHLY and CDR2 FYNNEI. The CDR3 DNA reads TGTGCCAGCAGTACAGGGGCGCTGAACACTGAAGCTTTCTTT. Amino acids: CASSTGALNTEAFF. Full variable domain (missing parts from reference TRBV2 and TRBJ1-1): EPEVTQTPSHQVTQMGQEVILRCVPISNHLYFYWYRQILGQKVEFLVSFYNNEISEKSEIFDDQFSVERPDGSNFTLKIRSTKLEDSAMYFCASSTGALNTEAFFGQGTRLTVV.

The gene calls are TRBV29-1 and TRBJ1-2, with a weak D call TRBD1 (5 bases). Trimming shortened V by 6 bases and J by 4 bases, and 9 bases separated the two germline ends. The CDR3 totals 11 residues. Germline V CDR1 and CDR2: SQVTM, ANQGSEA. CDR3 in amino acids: CSVQEGYGYTF. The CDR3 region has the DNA TGCAGCGTACAGGAAGGCTATGGCTACACCTTC. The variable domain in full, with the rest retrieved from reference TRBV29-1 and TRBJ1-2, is SAVISQKPSRDICQRGTSLTIQCQVDSQVTMMFWYRQQPGQSLTLIATANQGSEATYESGFVIDKFPISRPNLTFSTLTVSNMSPEDSSIYLCSVQEGYGYTFGSGTRLTVV.

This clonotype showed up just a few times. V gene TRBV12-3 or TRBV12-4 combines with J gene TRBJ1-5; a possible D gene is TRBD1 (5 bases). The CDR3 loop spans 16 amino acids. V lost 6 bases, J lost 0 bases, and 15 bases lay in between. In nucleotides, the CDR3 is TGTGCCAGCAGCACCGGGGGGGGGATTAGCAATCAGCCCCAGCATTTT. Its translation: CASSTGGGISNQPQHF.

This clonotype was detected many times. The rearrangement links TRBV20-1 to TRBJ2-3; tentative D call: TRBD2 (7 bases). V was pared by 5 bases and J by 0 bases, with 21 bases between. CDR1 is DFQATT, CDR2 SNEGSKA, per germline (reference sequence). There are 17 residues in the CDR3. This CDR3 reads CSAEGVRGGPSTDTQYF. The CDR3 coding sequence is TGCAGTGCTGAGGGGGTCCGGGGAGGGCCGAGCACAGATACGCAGTATTTT.

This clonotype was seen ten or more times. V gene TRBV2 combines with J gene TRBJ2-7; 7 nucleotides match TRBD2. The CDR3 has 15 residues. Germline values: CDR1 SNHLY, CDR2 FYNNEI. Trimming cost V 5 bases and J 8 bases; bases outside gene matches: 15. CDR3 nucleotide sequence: TGTGCCAGCAGTCCCTCGACTAGCCGGGTAGGAAAGCAGTACTTC. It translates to CASSPSTSRVGKQYF. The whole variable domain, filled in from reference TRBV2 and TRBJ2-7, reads EPEVTQTPSHQVTQMGQEVILRCVPISNHLYFYWYRQILGQKVEFLVSFYNNEISEKSEIFDDQFSVERPDGSNFTLKIRSTKLEDSAMYFCASSPSTSRVGKQYFGPGTRLTVT.

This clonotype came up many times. The chain's CDR3 is CASGTSGNTIYF. In DNA form, the CDR3 reads TGTGCCAGCGGAACGTCTGGAAACACCATATATTTT. The V call is TRBV12-3 or TRBV12-4, the J call TRBJ1-3; no clear D gene. The CDR3 totals 12 residues. Trimming stripped 8 bases from V and 1 base from J, with 6 bases between.

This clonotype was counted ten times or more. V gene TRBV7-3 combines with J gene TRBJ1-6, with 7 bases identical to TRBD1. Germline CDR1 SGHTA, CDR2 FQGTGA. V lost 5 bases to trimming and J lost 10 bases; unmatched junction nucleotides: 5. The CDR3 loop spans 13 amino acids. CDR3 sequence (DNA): TGTGCCAGCAGCCAACGGACAGGCTCACCCCTCCACTTT. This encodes CASSQRTGSPLHF.

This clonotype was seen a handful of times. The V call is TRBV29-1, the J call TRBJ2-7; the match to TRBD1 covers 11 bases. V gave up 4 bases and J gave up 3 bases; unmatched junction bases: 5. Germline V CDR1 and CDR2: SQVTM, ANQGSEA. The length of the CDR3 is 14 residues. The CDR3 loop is CSVGSGTGGYEQYF. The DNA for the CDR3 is TGCAGCGTTGGGTCCGGGACAGGGGGCTACGAGCAGTACTTC.

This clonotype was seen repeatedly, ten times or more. CDR3 DNA sequence: TGCGCCAGCAGCGAAGGGGGCCCAGAGACCCAGTACTTC. It specifies CASSEGGPETQYF. The rearrangement uses TRBV5-1 and TRBJ2-5; 7 nucleotides agree with TRBD1. Germline trimming cut 4 bases from V and 4 bases from J; bases unmatched to any gene: 4. CDR3 length equals 13 residues. Germline assignment: CDR1 SGHRS and CDR2 YFSETQ.

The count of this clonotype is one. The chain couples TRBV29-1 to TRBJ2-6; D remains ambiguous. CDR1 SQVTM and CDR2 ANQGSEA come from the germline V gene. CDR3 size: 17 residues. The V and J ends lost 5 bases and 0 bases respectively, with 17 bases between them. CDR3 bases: TGCAGCGTTTCCGTCCCGTCCCTGAGCTCTGGGGCCAACGTCCTGACTTTC. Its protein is CSVSVPSLSSGANVLTF.

Here the CDR3 DNA reads TGCGCCAGCAGCCAAGGTCGGGGCAGGGATAACACTGAAGCTTTCTTT. Residues: CASSQGRGRDNTEAFF. The rearrangement links TRBV4-1 to TRBJ1-1; tentative D call: TRBD1 (5 bases). CDR1 and CDR2 (germline): MGHRA, YSYEKL. CDR3 size: 16 residues. The V end was cut by 1 base, the J end by 2 bases, with 14 bases between.

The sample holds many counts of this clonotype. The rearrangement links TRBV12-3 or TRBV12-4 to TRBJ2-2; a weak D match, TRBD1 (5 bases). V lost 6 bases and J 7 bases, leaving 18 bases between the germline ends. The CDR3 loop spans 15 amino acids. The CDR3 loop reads CASRKADTVVGELFF. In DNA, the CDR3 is TGTGCCAGCAGGAAGGCGGACACCGTGGTCGGGGAGCTGTTTTTT.

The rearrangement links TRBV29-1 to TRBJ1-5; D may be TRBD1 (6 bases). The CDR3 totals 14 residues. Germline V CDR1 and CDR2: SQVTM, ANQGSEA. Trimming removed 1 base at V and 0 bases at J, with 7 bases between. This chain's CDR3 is CSVEVQGSNQPQHF. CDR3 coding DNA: TGCAGCGTTGAAGTACAGGGTAGCAATCAGCCCCAGCATTTT.

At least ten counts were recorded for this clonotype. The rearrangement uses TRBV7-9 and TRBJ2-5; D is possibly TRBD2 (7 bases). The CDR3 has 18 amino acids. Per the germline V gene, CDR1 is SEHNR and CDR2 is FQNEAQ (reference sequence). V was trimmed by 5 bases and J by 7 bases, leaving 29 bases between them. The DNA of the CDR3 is TGTGCCAGCAGCCCCCGTTCCTCTGCGGGGGCCTCCGGGGGGACCCAGTACTTC. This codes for CASSPRSSAGASGGTQYF.

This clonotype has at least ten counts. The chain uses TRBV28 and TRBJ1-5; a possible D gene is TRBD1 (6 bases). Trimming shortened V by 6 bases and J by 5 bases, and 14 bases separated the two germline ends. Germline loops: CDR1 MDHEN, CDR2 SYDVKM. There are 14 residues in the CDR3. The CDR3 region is CASRPGTWDQPQHF. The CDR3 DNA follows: TGTGCCAGCAGACCCGGGACATGGGATCAGCCCCAGCATTTT. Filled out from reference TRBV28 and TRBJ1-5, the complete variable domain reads DVKVTQSSRYLVKRTGEKVFLECVQDMDHENMFWYRQDPGLGLRLIYFSYDVKMKEKGDIPEGYSVSREKKERFSLILESASTNQTSMYLCASRPGTWDQPQHFGDGTRLSIL.

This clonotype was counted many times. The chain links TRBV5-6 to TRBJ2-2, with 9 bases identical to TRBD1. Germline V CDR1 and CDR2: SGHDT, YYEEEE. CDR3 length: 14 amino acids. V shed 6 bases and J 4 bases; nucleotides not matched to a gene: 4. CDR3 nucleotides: TGTGCCAGCAACACAGGGGGCTTCACCGGGGAGCTGTTTTTT. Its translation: CASNTGGFTGELFF.

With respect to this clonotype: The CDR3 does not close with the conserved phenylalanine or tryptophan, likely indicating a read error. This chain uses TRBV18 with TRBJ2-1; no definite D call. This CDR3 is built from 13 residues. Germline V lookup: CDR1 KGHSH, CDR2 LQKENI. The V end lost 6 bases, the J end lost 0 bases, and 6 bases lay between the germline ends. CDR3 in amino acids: CASSLSSYNEQFS. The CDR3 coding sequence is TGTGCCAGCTCCCTAAGCTCCTACAATGAGCAGTTCTCC.

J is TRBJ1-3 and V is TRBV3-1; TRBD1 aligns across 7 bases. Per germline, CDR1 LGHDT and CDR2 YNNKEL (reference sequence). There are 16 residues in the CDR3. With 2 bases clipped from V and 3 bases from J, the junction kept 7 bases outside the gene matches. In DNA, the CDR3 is TGTGCCAGCAGCCAATACAGGGGCCGTGGTGGAAACACCATATATTTT. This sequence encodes CASSQYRGRGGNTIYF.

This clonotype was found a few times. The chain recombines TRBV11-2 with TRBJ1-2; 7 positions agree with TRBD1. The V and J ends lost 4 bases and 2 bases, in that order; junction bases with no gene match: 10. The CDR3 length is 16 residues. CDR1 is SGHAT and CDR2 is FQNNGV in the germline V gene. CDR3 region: CASSSLQGRGNYGYTF. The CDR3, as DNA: TGTGCCAGCAGCTCTCTACAGGGGAGAGGAAACTATGGCTACACCTTC.

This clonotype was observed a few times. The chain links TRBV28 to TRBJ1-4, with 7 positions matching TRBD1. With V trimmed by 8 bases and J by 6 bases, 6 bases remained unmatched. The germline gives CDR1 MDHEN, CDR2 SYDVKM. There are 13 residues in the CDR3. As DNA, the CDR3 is TGTGCCAGCGGAGGGGGCCTTTATGAAAAACTGTTTTTT. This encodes CASGGGLYEKLFF. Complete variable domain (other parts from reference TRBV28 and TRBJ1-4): DVKVTQSSRYLVKRTGEKVFLECVQDMDHENMFWYRQDPGLGLRLIYFSYDVKMKEKGDIPEGYSVSREKKERFSLILESASTNQTSMYLCASGGGLYEKLFFGSGTQLSVL.

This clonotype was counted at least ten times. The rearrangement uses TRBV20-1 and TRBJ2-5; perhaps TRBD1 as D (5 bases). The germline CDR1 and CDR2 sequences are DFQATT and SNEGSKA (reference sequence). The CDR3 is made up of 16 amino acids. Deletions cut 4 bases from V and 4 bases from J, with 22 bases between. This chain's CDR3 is CSAISPSVKGAETQYF. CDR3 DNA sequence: TGCAGTGCTATTAGCCCCTCTGTAAAAGGGGCAGAGACCCAGTACTTC.